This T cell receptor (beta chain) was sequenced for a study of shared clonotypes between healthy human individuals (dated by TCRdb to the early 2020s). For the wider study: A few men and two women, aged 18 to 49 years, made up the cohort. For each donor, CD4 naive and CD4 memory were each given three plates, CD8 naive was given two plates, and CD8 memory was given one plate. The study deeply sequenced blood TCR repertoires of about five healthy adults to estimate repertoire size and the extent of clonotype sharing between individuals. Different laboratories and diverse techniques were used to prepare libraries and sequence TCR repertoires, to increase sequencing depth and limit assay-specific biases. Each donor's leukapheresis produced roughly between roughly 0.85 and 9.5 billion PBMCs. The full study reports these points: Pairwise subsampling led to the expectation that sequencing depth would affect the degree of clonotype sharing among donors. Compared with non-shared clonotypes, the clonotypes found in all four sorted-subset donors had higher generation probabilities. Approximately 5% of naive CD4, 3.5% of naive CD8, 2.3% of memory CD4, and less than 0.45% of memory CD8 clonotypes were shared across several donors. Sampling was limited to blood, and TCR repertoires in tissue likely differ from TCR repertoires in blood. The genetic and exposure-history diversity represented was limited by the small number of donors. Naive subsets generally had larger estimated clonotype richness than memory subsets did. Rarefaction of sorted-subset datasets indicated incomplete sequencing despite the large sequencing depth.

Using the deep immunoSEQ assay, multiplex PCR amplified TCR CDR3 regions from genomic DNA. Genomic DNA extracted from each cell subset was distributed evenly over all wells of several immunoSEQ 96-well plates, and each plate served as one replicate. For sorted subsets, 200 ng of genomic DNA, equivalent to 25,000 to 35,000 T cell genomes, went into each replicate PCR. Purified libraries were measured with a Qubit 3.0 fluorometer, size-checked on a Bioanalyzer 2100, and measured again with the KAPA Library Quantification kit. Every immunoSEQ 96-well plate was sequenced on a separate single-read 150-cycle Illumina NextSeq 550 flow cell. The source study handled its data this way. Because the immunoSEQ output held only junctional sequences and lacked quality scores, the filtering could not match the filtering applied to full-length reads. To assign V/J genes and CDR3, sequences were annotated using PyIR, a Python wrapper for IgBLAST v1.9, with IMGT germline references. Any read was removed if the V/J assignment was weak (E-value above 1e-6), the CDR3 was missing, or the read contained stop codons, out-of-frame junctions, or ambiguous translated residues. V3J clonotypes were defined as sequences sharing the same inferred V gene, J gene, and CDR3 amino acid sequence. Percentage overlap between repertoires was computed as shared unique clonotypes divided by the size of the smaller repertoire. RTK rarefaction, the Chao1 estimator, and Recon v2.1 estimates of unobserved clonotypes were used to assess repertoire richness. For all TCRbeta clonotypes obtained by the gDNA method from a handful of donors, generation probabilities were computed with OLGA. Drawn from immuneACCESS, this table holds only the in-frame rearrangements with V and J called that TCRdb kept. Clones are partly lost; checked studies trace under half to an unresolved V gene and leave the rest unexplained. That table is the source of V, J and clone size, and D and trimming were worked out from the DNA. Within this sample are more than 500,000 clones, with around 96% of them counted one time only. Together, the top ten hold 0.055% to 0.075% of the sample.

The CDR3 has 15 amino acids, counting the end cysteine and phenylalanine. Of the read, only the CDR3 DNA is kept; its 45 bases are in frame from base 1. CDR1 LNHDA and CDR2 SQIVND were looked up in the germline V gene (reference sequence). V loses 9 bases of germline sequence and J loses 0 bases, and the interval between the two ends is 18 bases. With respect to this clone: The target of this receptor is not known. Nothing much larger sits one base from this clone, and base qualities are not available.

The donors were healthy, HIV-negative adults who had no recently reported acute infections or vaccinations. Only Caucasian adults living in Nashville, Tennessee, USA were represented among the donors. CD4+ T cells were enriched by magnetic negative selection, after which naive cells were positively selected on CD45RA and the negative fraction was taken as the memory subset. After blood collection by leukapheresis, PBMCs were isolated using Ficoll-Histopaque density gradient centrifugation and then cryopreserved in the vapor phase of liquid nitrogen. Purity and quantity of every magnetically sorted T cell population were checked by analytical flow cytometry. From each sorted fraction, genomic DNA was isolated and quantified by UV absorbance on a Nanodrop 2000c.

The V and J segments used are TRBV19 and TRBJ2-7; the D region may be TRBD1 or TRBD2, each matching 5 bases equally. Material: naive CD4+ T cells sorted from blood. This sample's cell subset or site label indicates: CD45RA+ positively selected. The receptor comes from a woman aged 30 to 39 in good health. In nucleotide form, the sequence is TGTGCCAGCGCTAACCGGGGCGCGGGCTCCTACGAGCAGTACTTC. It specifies CASANRGAGSYEQYF.